What follows are 9 T cell receptor beta chains derived from one specimen sequenced in a study of CD8 T cells in Susac syndrome. Random hexamers primed reverse transcription of about 0.5 to 1 ug RNA. MiXCR was run by TCRdb on the immunoSEQ multiplex PCR reads, yielding one entry per CDR3 protein. The top ten hold around 0.093% of the sample, which has about 200,000 distinct CDR3 sequences, about 95% seen once. The sequencing input was CD4+ T cells from PBMCs. Every receptor here comes from a human donor in good health.

The CDR3 sequence is CSANPADEQFF. DNA of the CDR3: TGCAGCGCCAATCCCGCCGATGAGCAGTTCTTC. The chain has TRBV29-1 and TRBJ2-1; D gene unclear. Germline V gene lookup returns CDR1 SQVTM and CDR2 ANQGSEA. The V end lost 7 bases, the J end lost 8 bases, and 12 bases lay between the germline ends. The CDR3 has 11 amino acids.

This clonotype was recorded once. The junction differs from germline at one of its ends, possibly a read error. The rearrangement links TRBV7-7 to TRBJ2-2; 7 positions match TRBD2. Germline CDR1 is SSHAT and CDR2 is FNYEAQ (reference sequence). The length of the CDR3 is 15 residues. DNA of the CDR3: TGTGCTAGCAGCTCCTCTAGCGGTCGGGGCGGGGAGCTGTTTTTT. Protein product: CASSSSSGRGGELFF.

This clonotype was recorded only once. This sequence joins TRBV20-1 and TRBJ1-2; D is undetermined. The CDR3 is 14 residues long. Germline V lookup: CDR1 DFQATT, CDR2 SNEGSKA (reference sequence). V lost 5 bases and J lost 2, with 15 bases in between. The CDR3 loop is CSASQFGANYGYTF. As DNA, the CDR3 is TGCAGTGCTTCACAGTTTGGTGCGAACTATGGCTACACCTTC.

The chain is built from TRBV21-1 and TRBJ2-5; the table calls TRBD1, which could not be checked here. TRBV21-1 is a pseudogene. The CDR3 runs 14 residues. The CDR3, as DNA: TGTGCCAGCAGCTTGAGGGACAGACAAGAGACCCAGTACTTC. It yields the protein CASSLRDRQETQYF.

J is TRBJ2-1 and V is TRBV24-1, with D unresolved. Germline V gives CDR1 KGHDR, CDR2 SFDVKD. V dropped 1 base and J dropped 6 bases, with 6 bases sitting between them. The CDR3 has 13 amino acids. CDR3 DNA sequence: TGTGCCACCAGTGATTTTAAGTCCAATGAGCAGTTCTTC. Encoded protein: CATSDFKSNEQFF.

The chain carries TRBV28 and TRBJ2-5; weak D call: TRBD1 (6 bases). The CDR3 is 16 amino acids. V dropped 5 bases and J dropped 4 bases, with 20 bases sitting between them. CDR1 and CDR2 from the germline V gene are MDHEN and SYDVKM. CDR3 protein: CASSETNRVRGETQYF. The CDR3 DNA is TGTGCCAGCAGTGAAACCAACAGGGTTCGGGGAGAGACCCAGTACTTC.

The CDR3 protein is CASSHLEEQYF. The CDR3, as DNA: TGTGCCAGCAGCCACCTGGAGGAGCAGTACTTC. The chain carries TRBV3-1 and TRBJ2-7, with unresolved D. With 3 bases removed from V and 7 bases from J, the gap between germline ends came to 7 bases. The V gene's germline CDR1 is LGHDT and CDR2 YNNKEL (reference sequence). CDR3 length: 11 amino acids.

This clonotype was counted once. The chain has TRBV2 and TRBJ1-5; possibly TRBD1 for D (5 bases). The CDR3 loop spans 14 amino acids. CDR1 and CDR2 from the germline V gene are SNHLY and FYNNEI. Trimming took 6 bases from V and 6 from J, leaving 15 bases between them. DNA of the CDR3: TGTGCCAGCAGGGGGGGAGGGGAAACTCAGCCCCAGCATTTT. Its protein product is CASRGGGETQPQHF.

This chain connects TRBV12-3 or TRBV12-4 to TRBJ2-1; maybe TRBD2 (6 bases). V lost 6 bases and J 7 bases, leaving 16 bases between the germline ends. The CDR3 totals 14 residues. The CDR3 spells CASSSPGVWNEQFF. The CDR3 DNA reads TGTGCCAGCAGCTCCCCGGGGGTGTGGAATGAGCAGTTCTTC.